This entry concerns a single T cell receptor beta chain. A junction boundary mismatches the germline segment, possibly from a read error. The CDR3 consists of 16 residues. Germline V gives CDR1 SGHNT, CDR2 YENEEA. Generated by immunoSEQ multiplex PCR, the TCRdb table keeps only in-frame clones and is missing some. This table holds 130,000 to 150,000 clones, 87% found once. This entry is derived from a study of blood T cell repertoires in COVID-19. Study background: From T cells, B-cell-depleted T cells, or PBMCs came the material, which was cDNA or gDNA.

The TCR sequence derives from a man aged 45 to 65 who had recovered from COVID-19. The specimen was peripheral blood. The chain employs TRBV11-3 and TRBJ2-5; 11 positions match TRBD2. Here the CDR3 DNA reads TGTGCCAGCAACTTACGGACTAGCGGGTTGGGAGAGACCCAGTACTTC. Translation: CASNLRTSGLGETQYF.